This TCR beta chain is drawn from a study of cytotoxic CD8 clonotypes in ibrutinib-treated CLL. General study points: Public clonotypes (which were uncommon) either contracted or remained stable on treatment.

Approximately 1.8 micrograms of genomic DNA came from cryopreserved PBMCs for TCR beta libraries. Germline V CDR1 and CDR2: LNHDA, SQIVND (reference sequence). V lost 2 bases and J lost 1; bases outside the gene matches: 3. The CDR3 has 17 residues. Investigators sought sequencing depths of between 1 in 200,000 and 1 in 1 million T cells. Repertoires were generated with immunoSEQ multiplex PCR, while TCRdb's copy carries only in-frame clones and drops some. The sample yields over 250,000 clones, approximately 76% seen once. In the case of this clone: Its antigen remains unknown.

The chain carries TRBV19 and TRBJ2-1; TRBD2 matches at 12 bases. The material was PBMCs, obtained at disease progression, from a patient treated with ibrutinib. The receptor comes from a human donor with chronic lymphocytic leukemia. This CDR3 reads CASSIPTSGGSYNEQFF. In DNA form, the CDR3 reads TGTGCCAGTAGTATACCCACTAGCGGGGGGTCCTACAATGAGCAGTTCTTC.